This is a list of T cell receptor beta chains from one sample in a study of shared clonotypes between healthy human individuals. Profiling relied on immunoSEQ multiplex PCR, and the TCRdb table lists in-frame clones only, not all of them. The data contain some 2,000,000 clones, approximately 94% of them seen just once; the ten biggest clones take up 1% to 1.3%. The sample was naive CD8+ T cells sorted from blood. The receptors here all came from a man aged 18 to 30 in good health. CDR3s include the opening cysteine and the closing phenylalanine or tryptophan. Fields, in order: J gene, D gene, V gene, clone size, CDR3 protein, CDR3 DNA. The D gene is left open where the match is weak. Clone size appears in some rows only: once, few, many, or a class for an expanded clone.

j_call: TRBJ2-1; d_call: TRBD2; v_call: TRBV4-1; clone_size: once; cdr3_aa: CASSSGTSGSGSYNEQFF; cdr3_nt: TGCGCCAGCAGCTCCGGGACTAGCGGGAGCGGCTCCTACAATGAGCAGTTCTTC
j_call: TRBJ2-1; d_call: NA; v_call: TRBV27; clone_size: NA; cdr3_aa: CASSPIFFATTHNEQFF; cdr3_nt: TGTGCCAGCAGCCCCATTTTTTTCGCTACTACTCACAATGAGCAGTTCTTC
j_call: TRBJ2-2; d_call: TRBD1; v_call: TRBV10-3; clone_size: NA; cdr3_aa: CAIRQGGTGELFF; cdr3_nt: TGTGCCATCCGACAGGGCGGAACCGGGGAGCTGTTTTTT
j_call: TRBJ2-2; d_call: NA; v_call: TRBV30; clone_size: NA; cdr3_aa: CAWESERTGELFF; cdr3_nt: TGTGCCTGGGAATCCGAGAGAACCGGGGAGCTGTTTTTT
j_call: TRBJ1-2; d_call: TRBD1; v_call: TRBV18; clone_size: NA; cdr3_aa: CASSPPGAGGFYGYTF; cdr3_nt: TGTGCCAGCTCACCACCTGGGGCAGGGGGCTTCTATGGCTACACCTTC
j_call: TRBJ2-7; d_call: NA; v_call: TRBV2; clone_size: once; cdr3_aa: CASRGDTGLYEQYF; cdr3_nt: TGTGCCAGCAGGGGGGACACAGGACTCTACGAGCAGTACTTC
j_call: TRBJ1-2; d_call: NA; v_call: TRBV10-2; clone_size: NA; cdr3_aa: CASSELVTAASIFYGYTF; cdr3_nt: TGCGCCAGCAGTGAGTTAGTGACAGCGGCTTCCATTTTCTATGGCTACACCTTC
j_call: TRBJ2-1; d_call: NA; v_call: TRBV4-1; clone_size: NA; cdr3_aa: CASTLSQQSGNEQFF; cdr3_nt: TGCGCCAGCACCCTTAGCCAACAGTCGGGCAATGAGCAGTTCTTC
j_call: TRBJ2-7; d_call: TRBD1; v_call: TRBV28; clone_size: NA; cdr3_aa: CATGTGATYEQYF; cdr3_nt: TGTGCCACTGGGACAGGCGCCACCTACGAGCAGTACTTC
j_call: TRBJ2-7; d_call: TRBD2; v_call: TRBV2; clone_size: NA; cdr3_aa: CASHFGAGAYEQYF; cdr3_nt: TGTGCCAGCCACTTCGGGGCGGGGGCCTACGAGCAGTACTTC
j_call: TRBJ2-5; d_call: TRBD2; v_call: TRBV4-1; clone_size: NA; cdr3_aa: CASSQDSALGGETQYF; cdr3_nt: TGCGCCAGCAGCCAAGATTCGGCCCTCGGGGGGGAGACCCAGTACTTC
j_call: TRBJ2-1; d_call: NA; v_call: TRBV10-1; clone_size: NA; cdr3_aa: CASSPMGQNNEQFF; cdr3_nt: TGCGCCAGCAGCCCTATGGGGCAAAACAATGAGCAGTTCTTC
j_call: TRBJ1-1; d_call: NA; v_call: TRBV27; clone_size: NA; cdr3_aa: CASTTTVSRAFF; cdr3_nt: TGTGCCAGCACCACCACTGTTTCGAGGGCTTTCTTT
j_call: TRBJ1-3; d_call: NA; v_call: TRBV7-9; clone_size: NA; cdr3_aa: CASSFAGEGNTIYF; cdr3_nt: TGTGCCAGCAGCTTCGCGGGTGAGGGAAACACCATATATTTT
j_call: TRBJ2-1; d_call: TRBD2; v_call: TRBV9; clone_size: NA; cdr3_aa: CASDSGSGPYNEQFF; cdr3_nt: TGTGCCAGCGACTCGGGTAGCGGGCCCTACAATGAGCAGTTCTTC
j_call: TRBJ1-4; d_call: NA; v_call: TRBV5-6; clone_size: NA; cdr3_aa: CASSLNMWEGEKLFF; cdr3_nt: TGTGCCAGCAGCTTGAACATGTGGGAGGGAGAAAAACTGTTTTTT
j_call: TRBJ2-1; d_call: TRBD1; v_call: TRBV11-2; clone_size: NA; cdr3_aa: CASRTTGSYNEQFF; cdr3_nt: TGTGCCAGCAGGACGACAGGGTCCTACAATGAGCAGTTCTTC
j_call: TRBJ2-1; d_call: NA; v_call: TRBV10-3; clone_size: NA; cdr3_aa: CAISESRTNGDEQFF; cdr3_nt: TGTGCCATCAGTGAGTCGCGAACTAACGGCGATGAGCAGTTCTTC
j_call: TRBJ2-7; d_call: NA; v_call: TRBV11-3; clone_size: NA; cdr3_aa: CASSPGDSYEQYF; cdr3_nt: TGTGCCAGCTCGCCAGGGGACTCCTACGAGCAGTACTTC
j_call: TRBJ1-1; d_call: TRBD1; v_call: TRBV5-4; clone_size: NA; cdr3_aa: CASSFHPGQVNTEAFF; cdr3_nt: TGTGCCAGCAGCTTTCATCCGGGACAGGTGAACACTGAAGCTTTCTTT
j_call: TRBJ2-2; d_call: TRBD2; v_call: TRBV4-1; clone_size: NA; cdr3_aa: CASSQESLAGNTGELFF; cdr3_nt: TGCGCCAGCAGCCAAGAATCCCTAGCGGGGAACACCGGGGAGCTGTTTTTT
j_call: TRBJ2-7; d_call: TRBD1; v_call: TRBV6-1; clone_size: NA; cdr3_aa: CASSKTGTYEQYF; cdr3_nt: TGTGCCAGCTCTAAGACAGGGACCTACGAGCAGTACTTC
j_call: TRBJ2-5; d_call: NA; v_call: TRBV9; clone_size: once; cdr3_aa: CASSVAVGEETQYF; cdr3_nt: TGTGCCAGCAGCGTAGCCGTAGGGGAAGAGACCCAGTACTTC
j_call: TRBJ2-3; d_call: TRBD2; v_call: TRBV2; clone_size: NA; cdr3_aa: CASRQLPGLGPTDTQYF; cdr3_nt: TGTGCCAGCAGGCAACTGCCGGGACTAGGTCCCACAGATACGCAGTATTTT
j_call: TRBJ2-7; d_call: TRBD1; v_call: TRBV10-3; clone_size: once; cdr3_aa: CAISWETGYEQYF; cdr3_nt: TGTGCCATCAGTTGGGAGACAGGGTACGAGCAGTACTTC
j_call: TRBJ2-7; d_call: TRBD1; v_call: TRBV9; clone_size: NA; cdr3_aa: CASSVGQGASYEQYF; cdr3_nt: TGTGCCAGCAGCGTAGGACAGGGGGCCTCTTACGAGCAGTACTTC
j_call: TRBJ2-7; d_call: NA; v_call: TRBV25-1; clone_size: once; cdr3_aa: CASSESYQPYEQYF; cdr3_nt: TGTGCCAGCAGTGAATCGTATCAGCCTTACGAGCAGTACTTC
j_call: TRBJ2-2; d_call: NA; v_call: TRBV28; clone_size: NA; cdr3_aa: CASSPPQGSTGELFF; cdr3_nt: TGTGCCAGCAGTCCACCGCAGGGGAGCACCGGGGAGCTGTTTTTT
j_call: TRBJ1-3; d_call: NA; v_call: TRBV6-6; clone_size: NA; cdr3_aa: CASSYFGDGEGNTIYF; cdr3_nt: TGTGCCAGCAGTTACTTCGGGGACGGAGAGGGAAACACCATATATTTT
j_call: TRBJ2-7; d_call: NA; v_call: TRBV30; clone_size: few; cdr3_aa: CAWSRGSEQYF; cdr3_nt: TGTGCCTGGAGTCGGGGGAGCGAGCAGTACTTC
j_call: TRBJ1-5; d_call: TRBD1; v_call: TRBV2; clone_size: NA; cdr3_aa: CASSAAAGGYQPQHF; cdr3_nt: TGTGCCAGCAGCGCCGCGGCAGGGGGTTATCAGCCCCAGCATTTT
j_call: TRBJ2-1; d_call: NA; v_call: TRBV7-9; clone_size: NA; cdr3_aa: CASSYPDTIRYNEQFF; cdr3_nt: TGTGCCAGCAGCTATCCGGACACGATCCGTTACAATGAGCAGTTCTTC
j_call: TRBJ1-2; d_call: NA; v_call: TRBV30; clone_size: NA; cdr3_aa: CAWSVSPGYGYTF; cdr3_nt: TGTGCCTGGAGTGTAAGTCCCGGGTATGGCTACACCTTC
j_call: TRBJ2-5; d_call: NA; v_call: TRBV21-1; clone_size: NA; cdr3_aa: CASSSKWGYF; cdr3_nt: TGTGCCAGCAGCTCTAAATGGGGGTACTTC
j_call: TRBJ1-1; d_call: NA; v_call: TRBV5-4; clone_size: NA; cdr3_aa: CASSFGEDTEAFF; cdr3_nt: TGTGCCAGCAGCTTCGGGGAAGACACTGAAGCTTTCTTT
j_call: TRBJ2-3; d_call: NA; v_call: TRBV7-7; clone_size: NA; cdr3_aa: CASSFEGKSTDTQYF; cdr3_nt: TGTGCTAGCAGCTTTGAGGGGAAAAGCACAGATACGCAGTATTTT
j_call: TRBJ2-7; d_call: TRBD2; v_call: TRBV2; clone_size: NA; cdr3_aa: CASSAGGSEQYF; cdr3_nt: TGTGCCAGCAGTGCGGGGGGGAGCGAGCAGTACTTC
j_call: TRBJ1-2; d_call: NA; v_call: TRBV30; clone_size: NA; cdr3_aa: CAWSVGAGYYGYTF; cdr3_nt: TGTGCCTGGAGTGTCGGGGCAGGGTACTATGGCTACACCTTC
j_call: TRBJ2-7; d_call: TRBD1; v_call: TRBV10-3; clone_size: NA; cdr3_aa: CAIAYGDSSYEQYF; cdr3_nt: TGTGCCATTGCGTATGGGGACAGCTCCTACGAGCAGTACTTC
j_call: TRBJ2-7; d_call: NA; v_call: TRBV7-8; clone_size: NA; cdr3_aa: CASSPGGTPSYEQYF; cdr3_nt: TGTGCCAGCAGCCCCGGAGGGACACCCAGCTACGAGCAGTACTTC
j_call: TRBJ2-3; d_call: TRBD1; v_call: TRBV5-4; clone_size: NA; cdr3_aa: CASSSSGTGGPDTQYF; cdr3_nt: TGTGCCAGCAGCTCGTCCGGGACAGGGGGACCAGATACGCAGTATTTT
j_call: TRBJ2-7; d_call: TRBD2; v_call: TRBV10-3; clone_size: NA; cdr3_aa: CATGESGGTYEQYF; cdr3_nt: TGTGCCACCGGAGAGAGCGGGGGGACCTACGAGCAGTACTTC
j_call: TRBJ2-7; d_call: NA; v_call: TRBV18; clone_size: once; cdr3_aa: CASSPPRLYEQYF; cdr3_nt: TGTGCCAGCTCACCACCGCGGCTCTACGAGCAGTACTTC
j_call: TRBJ1-4; d_call: NA; v_call: TRBV6-5; clone_size: NA; cdr3_aa: CASSYSTNEKLFF; cdr3_nt: TGTGCCAGCAGTTACTCAACTAATGAAAAACTGTTTTTT
j_call: TRBJ2-2; d_call: TRBD1; v_call: TRBV6-1; clone_size: NA; cdr3_aa: CASSEFEQGATGELFF; cdr3_nt: TGTGCCAGCAGTGAATTTGAACAGGGGGCGACCGGGGAGCTGTTTTTT
j_call: TRBJ2-1; d_call: NA; v_call: TRBV6-5; clone_size: NA; cdr3_aa: CASSAHNNPGDEQFF; cdr3_nt: TGTGCCAGCAGTGCCCATAACAATCCCGGGGATGAGCAGTTCTTC
j_call: TRBJ1-2; d_call: NA; v_call: TRBV13; clone_size: NA; cdr3_aa: CASSPGGRADYGYTF; cdr3_nt: TGTGCCAGCAGCCCGGGGGGCAGGGCTGACTATGGCTACACCTTC